A single sample is the source of the 6 T cell receptor beta chains below, sequenced in a study of control samples from healthy donors and cancer patients. Assay: immunoSEQ multiplex PCR; the TCRdb copy retains only in-frame clones and omits some. The sample comprises approximately 71,000 clones, about 90% of which are singletons, and about 20% rests with the top ten. Sequencing was done on a sample of PBMCs. All receptors derive from a man aged 60-69 years with lung cancer.

The gene calls are TRBV30 and TRBJ1-5, with D possibly TRBD1 on 6 matching bases. The CDR3 spans 13 residues. V was trimmed by 7 bases and J by 2 bases, leaving 12 bases between them. CDR1 is GTSNPN, CDR2 SVGIG, per germline (reference sequence). CDR3 in DNA: TGTGCCTTACAGGGTAGGGGCAATCAGCCCCAGCATTTT. Amino acid sequence: CALQGRGNQPQHF.

The chain uses TRBV10-2 and TRBJ1-5, with D unclear. CDR1 WSHSY and CDR2 SAAADI come from the germline V gene. Trimming cost V 3 bases and J 5 bases, with 11 bases left between them. The CDR3 is 14 residues long. CDR3 loop: CASSESPRYQPQHF. In DNA, the CDR3 is TGCGCCAGCAGTGAAAGTCCCAGGTATCAGCCCCAGCATTTT.

The V and J genes are TRBV5-1 and TRBJ1-1; D gene unclear. The V end was cut by 0 bases, the J end by 6 bases, with 12 bases between. The CDR3 has 14 residues. Looked up from germline, CDR1 is SGHRS and CDR2 is YFSETQ. The CDR3 here is CASSLDLFTAEAFF. In nucleotides, the CDR3 is TGCGCCAGCAGCTTGGACTTATTCACAGCTGAAGCTTTCTTT.

This chain connects TRBV15 to TRBJ1-4, with TRBD1 matching over 9 bases. Germline assignment: CDR1 LNHNV and CDR2 YYDKDF (reference sequence). V lost 1 base, J lost 4 bases, and 1 base stayed unmatched. The CDR3 is 15 amino acids. The chain's CDR3 is CATSRGTGVNEKLFF. The CDR3 DNA sequence: TGTGCCACCAGCAGAGGGACAGGGGTTAATGAAAAACTGTTTTTT.

The genes are TRBV3-1 (or the pseudogene TRBV3-2) and TRBJ2-5; TRBD2 agrees at 9 bases. Trimming cost V 2 bases and J 3 bases; bases outside gene matches: 7. In germline, CDR1 is LGHDT, CDR2 YNNKEL (reference sequence). The CDR3 contains 16 residues. DNA of the CDR3: TGTGCCAGCAGCCAATTTAGCGGGGGTTTAAAAGAGACCCAGTACTTC. Its translation: CASSQFSGGLKETQYF.

CDR3 nucleotides: TGTGCCTGGACCGGTATGAACACTGAAGCTTTCTTT. Translating it yields CAWTGMNTEAFF. The genes are TRBV30 and TRBJ1-1; D unclear. Per the germline V gene, CDR1 is GTSNPN and CDR2 is SVGIG (reference sequence). This CDR3 has 12 residues. Trimming shortened V by 4 bases and J by 0 bases, and 6 bases separated the two germline ends.